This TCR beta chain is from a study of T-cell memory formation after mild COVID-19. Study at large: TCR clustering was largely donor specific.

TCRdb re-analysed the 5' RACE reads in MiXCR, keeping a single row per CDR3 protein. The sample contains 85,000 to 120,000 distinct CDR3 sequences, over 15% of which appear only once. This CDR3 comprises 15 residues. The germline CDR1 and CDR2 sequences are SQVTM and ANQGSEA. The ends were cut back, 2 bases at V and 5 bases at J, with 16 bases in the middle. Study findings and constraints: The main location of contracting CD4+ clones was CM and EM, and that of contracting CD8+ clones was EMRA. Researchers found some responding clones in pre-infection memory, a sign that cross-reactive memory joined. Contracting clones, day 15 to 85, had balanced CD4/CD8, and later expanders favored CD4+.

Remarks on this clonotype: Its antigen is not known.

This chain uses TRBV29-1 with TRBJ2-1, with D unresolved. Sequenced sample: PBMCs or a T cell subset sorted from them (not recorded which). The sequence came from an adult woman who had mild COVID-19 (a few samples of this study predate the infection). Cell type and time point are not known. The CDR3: CSVELTHRVDNEQFF. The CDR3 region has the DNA TGCAGCGTTGAATTGACCCATCGGGTCGACAATGAGCAGTTCTTC.